The rows below give T cell receptor beta chains drawn from one sample of a study of cytomegalovirus exposure and HLA in healthy donors. The method was immunoSEQ multiplex PCR; TCRdb's version includes in-frame clones alone and lacks a portion of them. The sample holds about 58,000 clones, 90% seen once. Sequencing input: PBMCs. These receptors all come from a man younger than 35 in good health and CMV-seronegative. Each CDR3 is given with its conserved first and last residue. A D gene is named only where the DNA matches it firmly. The size entry is marked missing in some rows and otherwise reads once, few, many or a size class.

TRBJ1-1,TRBV7-2,NA,NA,CASSKNMNTEAFF,TGTGCCAGCAGTAAAAACATGAACACTGAAGCTTTCTTT
TRBJ2-5,TRBV28,NA,NA,CASSPEETQYF,TGTGCCAGCAGCCCTGAAGAGACCCAGTACTTC
TRBJ2-1,TRBV29-1,NA,NA,CSVVTSNEQFF,TGCAGCGTCGTGACTAGCAATGAGCAGTTCTTC
TRBJ2-1,TRBV29-1,TRBD2,NA,CSVEDWAGGPYNEQFF,TGCAGCGTTGAAGATTGGGCGGGGGGACCGTACAATGAGCAGTTCTTC
TRBJ2-5,TRBV7-2,NA,NA,CASSRDRQTQYF,TGTGCCAGCAGCCGCGACAGGCAGACCCAGTACTTC
TRBJ2-5,TRBV7-6,NA,NA,CASSPGIQETQYF,TGTGCCAGCAGCCCCGGGATCCAAGAGACCCAGTACTTC
TRBJ2-7,TRBV4-2,TRBD1,NA,CASSHGDSSYEQYF,TGTGCCAGCAGCCACGGGGACAGCTCCTACGAGCAGTACTTC
TRBJ1-1,TRBV11-3,TRBD1,once,CASSLGFTGTGGTEAFF,TGTGCCAGCAGCTTAGGGTTCACCGGGACAGGGGGCACTGAAGCTTTCTTT
TRBJ2-7,TRBV11-2,NA,NA,CASSLEMGASYEQYF,TGTGCCAGCAGCTTAGAAATGGGGGCGTCCTACGAGCAGTACTTC
TRBJ1-5,TRBV28,NA,NA,CASNPDYSNQPQHF,TGTGCCAGCAACCCAGATTATAGCAATCAGCCCCAGCATTTT
TRBJ2-3,TRBV7-8,TRBD2,once,CASSRGPGGADTQYF,TGTGCCAGCAGCCGTGGGCCGGGAGGGGCAGATACGCAGTATTTT
TRBJ2-1,TRBV7-9,NA,NA,CASSPLGRDFLQEQFF,TGTGCCAGCAGCCCCCTGGGGCGGGACTTTCTTCAGGAGCAGTTCTTC
TRBJ2-1,TRBV13,TRBD2,NA,CASSSRTSGRDEQFF,TGTGCCAGCAGCTCTCGGACTAGCGGGAGGGATGAGCAGTTCTTC
TRBJ1-1,TRBV5-6,NA,NA,CASSSLSPTGNTEAFF,TGTGCCAGCAGCTCCCTATCCCCGACAGGGAACACTGAAGCTTTCTTT
TRBJ2-7,TRBV28,NA,NA,CASSSLQGLVHEQYF,TGTGCCAGCAGTTCCCTACAGGGTTTGGTCCACGAGCAGTACTTC
TRBJ2-1,TRBV7-3,TRBD2,NA,CASSLSILAGARNEQFF,TGTGCCAGCAGCTTATCTATACTAGCGGGAGCCAGGAATGAGCAGTTCTTC
TRBJ1-1,TRBV6-6,NA,once,CASSLPDSRNTEAFF,TGTGCCAGCAGCCTCCCAGACAGCCGGAACACTGAAGCTTTCTTT
TRBJ2-1,TRBV6-5,TRBD1,NA,CASSSPGQGNEQFF,TGTGCCAGCAGTTCACCTGGACAGGGCAATGAGCAGTTCTTC
TRBJ2-5,TRBV15,TRBD1,NA,CATSRGQGHPQETQYF,TGTGCCACCAGCAGGGGACAGGGGCACCCTCAAGAGACCCAGTACTTC
TRBJ2-1,TRBV28,TRBD2,few,CASSYFQREEQFF,TGTGCCAGCAGTTATTTTCAGCGGGAGGAGCAGTTCTTC
TRBJ2-1,TRBV28,NA,many,CASSYQPDFFNNEQFF,TGTGCCAGCAGTTACCAGCCGGACTTTTTTAACAATGAGCAGTTCTTC
TRBJ2-5,TRBV29-1,NA,NA,CSVDVGGYETQYF,TGCAGCGTTGACGTCGGCGGCTATGAGACCCAGTACTTC